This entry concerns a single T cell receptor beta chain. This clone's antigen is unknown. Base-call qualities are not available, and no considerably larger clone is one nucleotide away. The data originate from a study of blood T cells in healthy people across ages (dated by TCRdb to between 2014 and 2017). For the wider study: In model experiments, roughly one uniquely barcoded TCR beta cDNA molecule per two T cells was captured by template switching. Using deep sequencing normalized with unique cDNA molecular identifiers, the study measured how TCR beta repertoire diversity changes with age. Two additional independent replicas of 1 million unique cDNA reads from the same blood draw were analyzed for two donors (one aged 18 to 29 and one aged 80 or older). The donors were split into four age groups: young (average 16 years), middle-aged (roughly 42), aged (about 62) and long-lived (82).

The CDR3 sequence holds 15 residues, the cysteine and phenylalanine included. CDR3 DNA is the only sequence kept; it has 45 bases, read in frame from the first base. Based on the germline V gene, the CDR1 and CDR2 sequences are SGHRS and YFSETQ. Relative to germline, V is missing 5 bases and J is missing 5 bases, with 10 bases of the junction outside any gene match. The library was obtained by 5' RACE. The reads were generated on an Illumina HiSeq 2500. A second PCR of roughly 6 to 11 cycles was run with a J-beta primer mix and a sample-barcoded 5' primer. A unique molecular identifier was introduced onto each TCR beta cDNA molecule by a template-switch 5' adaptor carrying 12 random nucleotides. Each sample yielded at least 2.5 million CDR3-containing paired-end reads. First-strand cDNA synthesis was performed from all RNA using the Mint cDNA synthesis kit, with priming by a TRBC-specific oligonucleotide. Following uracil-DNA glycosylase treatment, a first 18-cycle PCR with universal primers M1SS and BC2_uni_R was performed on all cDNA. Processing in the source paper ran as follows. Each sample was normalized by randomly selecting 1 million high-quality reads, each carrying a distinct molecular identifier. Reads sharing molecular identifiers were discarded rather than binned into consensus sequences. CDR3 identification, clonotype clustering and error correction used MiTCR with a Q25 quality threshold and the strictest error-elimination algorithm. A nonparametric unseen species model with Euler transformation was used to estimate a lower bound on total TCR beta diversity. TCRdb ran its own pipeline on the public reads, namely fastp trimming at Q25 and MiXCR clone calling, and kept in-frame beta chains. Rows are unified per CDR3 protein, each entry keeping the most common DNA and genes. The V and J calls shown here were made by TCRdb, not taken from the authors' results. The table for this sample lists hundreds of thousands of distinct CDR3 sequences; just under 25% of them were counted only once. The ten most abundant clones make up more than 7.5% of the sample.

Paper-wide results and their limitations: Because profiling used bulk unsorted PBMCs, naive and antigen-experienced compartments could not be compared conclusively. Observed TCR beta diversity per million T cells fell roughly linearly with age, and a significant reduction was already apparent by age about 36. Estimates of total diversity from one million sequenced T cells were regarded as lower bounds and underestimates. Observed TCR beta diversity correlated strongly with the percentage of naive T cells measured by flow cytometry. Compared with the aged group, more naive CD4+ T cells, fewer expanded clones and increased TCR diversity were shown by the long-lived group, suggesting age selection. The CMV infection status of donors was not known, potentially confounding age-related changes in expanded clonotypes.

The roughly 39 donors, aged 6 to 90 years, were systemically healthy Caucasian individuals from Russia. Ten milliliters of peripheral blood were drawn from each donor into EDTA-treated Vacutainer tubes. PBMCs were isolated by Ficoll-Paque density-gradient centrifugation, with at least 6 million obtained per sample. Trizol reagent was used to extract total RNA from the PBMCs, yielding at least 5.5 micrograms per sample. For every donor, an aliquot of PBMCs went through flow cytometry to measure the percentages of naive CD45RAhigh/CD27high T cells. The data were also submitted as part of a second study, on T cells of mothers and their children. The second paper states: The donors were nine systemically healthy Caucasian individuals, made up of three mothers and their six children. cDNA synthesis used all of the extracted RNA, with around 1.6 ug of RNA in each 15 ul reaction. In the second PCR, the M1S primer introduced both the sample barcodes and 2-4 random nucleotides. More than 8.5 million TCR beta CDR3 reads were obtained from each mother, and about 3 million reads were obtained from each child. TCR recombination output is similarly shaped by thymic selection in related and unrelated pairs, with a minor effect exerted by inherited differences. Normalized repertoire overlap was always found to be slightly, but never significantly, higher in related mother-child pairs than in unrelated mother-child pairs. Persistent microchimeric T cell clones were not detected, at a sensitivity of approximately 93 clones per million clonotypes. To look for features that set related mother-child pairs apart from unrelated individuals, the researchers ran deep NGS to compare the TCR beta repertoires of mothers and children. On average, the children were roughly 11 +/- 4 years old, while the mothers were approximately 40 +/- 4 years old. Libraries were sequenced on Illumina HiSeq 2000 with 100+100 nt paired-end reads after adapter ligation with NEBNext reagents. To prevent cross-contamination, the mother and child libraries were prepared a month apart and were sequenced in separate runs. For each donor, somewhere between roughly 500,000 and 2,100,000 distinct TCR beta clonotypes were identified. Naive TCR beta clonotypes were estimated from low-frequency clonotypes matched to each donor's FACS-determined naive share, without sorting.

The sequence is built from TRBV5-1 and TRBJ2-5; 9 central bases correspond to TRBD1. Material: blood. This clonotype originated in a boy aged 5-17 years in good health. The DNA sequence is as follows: TGCGCCAGCAGGGCCGGGACAGGGCCCTCCGAGACCCAGTACTTC. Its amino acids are CASRAGTGPSETQYF.